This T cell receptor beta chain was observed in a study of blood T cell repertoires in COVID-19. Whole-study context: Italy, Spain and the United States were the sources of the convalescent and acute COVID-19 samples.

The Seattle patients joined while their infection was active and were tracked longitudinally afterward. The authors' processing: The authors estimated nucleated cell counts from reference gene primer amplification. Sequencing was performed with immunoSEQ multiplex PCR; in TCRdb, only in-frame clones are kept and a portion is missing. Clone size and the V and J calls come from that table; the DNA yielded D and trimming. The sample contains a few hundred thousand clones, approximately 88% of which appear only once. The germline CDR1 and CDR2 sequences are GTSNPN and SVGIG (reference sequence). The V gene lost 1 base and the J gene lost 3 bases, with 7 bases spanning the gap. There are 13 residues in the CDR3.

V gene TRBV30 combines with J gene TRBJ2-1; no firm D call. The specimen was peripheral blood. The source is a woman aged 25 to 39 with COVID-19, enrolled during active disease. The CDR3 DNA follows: TGTGCCTGGAGTGGTATGCGCTACAATGAGCAGTTCTTC. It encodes CAWSGMRYNEQFF.